A selection of T cell receptor beta chains follows, all from one sample in a study of glioma-infiltrating T cells. TCRdb re-called the multiplex PCR reads with MiXCR, one entry per CDR3 protein. This sample has 160,000 or so distinct CDR3 sequences, with 43% found just once. The sample taken for sequencing was glioma tissue, nonneoplastic brain tissue, or PBMCs (not recorded which). The receptor set was obtained from a human donor with low-grade glioma or glioblastoma, undergoing nonglioma brain surgery, or in good health (not recorded which). The CDR3 runs from the conserved cysteine through the conserved F or W. Not all rows give a size; the values are once, few, many and, for expanded clones, a class.

cdr3_aa,j_call,clone_size,v_call
CASSPTDSNQPQHF,TRBJ1-5,-,TRBV3-1
CASRGQGWLNEQFF,TRBJ2-1,many,TRBV28
CALKVGVARFF,TRBJ2-1,few,TRBV28
CAIQVNGYF,TRBJ2-7,-,TRBV28
CASSSDGSSTDTQYF,TRBJ2-3,-,TRBV7-2
CASSPACSGNEQFF,TRBJ2-1,-,TRBV28
CARGDSNNSPLHF,TRBJ1-6,few,TRBV3-1
CASPHGPATSGANNEQFF,TRBJ2-1,many,TRBV6-1
CASRGGQLTNTEAFF,TRBJ1-1,many,TRBV28
CASSPALGQRSTDTQYF,TRBJ2-3,-,TRBV6-2/TRBV6-3
CSARGGAPELGQETQYF,TRBJ2-5,many,TRBV20-1
CASSTDSSGGYTF,TRBJ1-2,few,TRBV2
CASSTGTASNSPLHF,TRBJ1-6,many,TRBV6-1
CASSLDVTYEQYF,TRBJ2-7,-,TRBV7-9
CASSENGGQPQHF,TRBJ1-5,many,TRBV2
CASSQVNLVTYNEQFF,TRBJ2-1,-,TRBV4-1
CASSFWTASSGNTIYF,TRBJ1-3,few,TRBV3-1
CASSKGLAEQYF,TRBJ2-7,-,TRBV19
CASSQAPRGHNNEQFF,TRBJ2-1,-,TRBV3-1
CSARASRTSGRVYEQYF,TRBJ2-7,-,TRBV20-1
CASSEVYSNQSQHF,TRBJ1-5,once,TRBV2
CASSLGTGGADTQYF,TRBJ2-3,many,TRBV7-2
CASSSPWGQVSTDTQYF,TRBJ2-3,many,TRBV6-1
CASSFRDRDAFF,TRBJ1-1,many,TRBV28
CASSTPTGYNEQFF,TRBJ2-1,-,TRBV2
CSAKTSGSSYEQYF,TRBJ2-7,many,TRBV20-1
CASSQDLASRKTQYF,TRBJ2-5,-,TRBV3-1
CSEPSTGIVSSETQYF,TRBJ2-5,-,TRBV20-1
CSAKGPTEQYF,TRBJ2-7,many,TRBV20-1
CASRQSPGAIIEQYF,TRBJ2-7,-,TRBV3-1
CASSSRRTDTQYF,TRBJ2-3,many,TRBV7-9
CASSLIPRAMNTEAFF,TRBJ1-1,few,TRBV5-1
CASSDGTGHTIYF,TRBJ1-3,few,TRBV5-1
CASSSGGSRSNEQFF,TRBJ2-1,few,TRBV5-1
CASSQGLQFSGNTIYF,TRBJ1-3,-,TRBV4-1
CASSFGRSPEQFF,TRBJ2-1,few,TRBV5-6
CASSVTTNTEAFF,TRBJ1-1,many,TRBV6-4
CASSTRTGRSYNEQFF,TRBJ2-1,few,TRBV6-1
CASSATRPSTDTQYF,TRBJ2-3,-,TRBV2
CASSARLAGTQETQYF,TRBJ2-5,-,TRBV19
CASRRDSGGTDTQYF,TRBJ2-3,few,TRBV2
CASSRPGLAEFTDTQYF,TRBJ2-3,-,TRBV12-3/TRBV12-4
CARNSNDRQDTF,TRBJ1-2,-,TRBV28
CSARDGMGQKKAFF,TRBJ1-1,medium-sized,TRBV20-1
CASRRLAGPLKGNEQFF,TRBJ2-1,once,TRBV19